The 21 T cell receptor beta chains below come from one sample, sequenced in a study of T cell changes during pregnancy in multiple sclerosis. Sequenced by immunoSEQ multiplex PCR; TCRdb stores in-frame clones only, minus some. Seen here are approximately 61,000 clones, under 95% observed once, and the top ten hold roughly 3.3%. Source: peripheral blood, taken in the first trimester of pregnancy. All receptors derive from a female donor in good health, enrolled as a control in a pregnancy study.

The gene calls are TRBV6-6 and TRBJ2-1; D may be TRBD2 (6 bases). This CDR3 is built from 16 residues. CDR1 and CDR2 from the germline V gene are MNHNY and SVGAGI (reference sequence). Between the trimmed V and J ends, which lost 5 bases and 0 bases, there was a span of 14 bases. CDR3 in amino acids: CASSGWGRSSYNEQFF. CDR3 in DNA: TGTGCCAGCAGTGGGTGGGGGAGGAGCTCCTACAATGAGCAGTTCTTC.

This chain connects TRBV4-1 to TRBJ2-7; 9 nucleotides align to TRBD2. V trimming: 2 bases; J trimming: 6 bases; junction bases outside the gene matches: 11. Germline values: CDR1 MGHRA, CDR2 YSYEKL. This CDR3 has 16 amino acids. The CDR3 DNA reads TGCGCCAGCAGCCAAACGCGAGCGGGAGGCGTAAGCGAGCAGTACTTC. This sequence encodes CASSQTRAGGVSEQYF.

This rearrangement joins TRBV4-1 to TRBJ1-5, with D hard to call. V lost 1 base to trimming and J lost 5 bases, with 9 bases between them. This CDR3 is 14 amino acids long. Germline assignment: CDR1 MGHRA and CDR2 YSYEKL. CDR3 sequence: CASSQVLRDQPQHF. For the CDR3, the DNA is TGCGCCAGCAGCCAAGTATTGAGGGATCAGCCCCAGCATTTT.

The chain links TRBV29-1 to TRBJ2-7; TRBD1 aligns across 10 bases. With 5 bases clipped from V and 3 bases from J, the junction kept 7 bases outside the gene matches. The CDR3 is 14 residues long. Looked up from germline, CDR1 is SQVTM and CDR2 is ANQGSEA. The CDR3 loop is CSVSGQGVDYEQYF. The DNA for the CDR3 is TGCAGCGTTTCCGGACAGGGGGTGGACTACGAGCAGTACTTC.

CDR3 in DNA: TGTGCCAGCAGCCAAGAAGGAGGGTCCACCGGGGAGCTGTTTTTT. It codes for CASSQEGGSTGELFF. The chain is built from TRBV4-2 and TRBJ2-2; possible D gene TRBD2, 6 bases. The CDR3 is made up of 15 amino acids. Germline CDR1 LGHNA, CDR2 YNFKEQ. V was pared by 0 bases and J by 4 bases, with 9 bases between.

The chain recombines TRBV10-3 with TRBJ1-3; D is undetermined. The V end lost 4 bases, the J end lost 0 bases, and 4 bases lay between the germline ends. Germline V lookup: CDR1 ENHRY, CDR2 SYGVKD. The CDR3 contains 13 residues. The CDR3 sequence is CAISAHSGNTIYF. CDR3 coding DNA: TGTGCCATCAGTGCCCACTCTGGAAACACCATATATTTT.

The V gene is TRBV29-1, the J gene TRBJ2-1, with TRBD2 identical over 12 bases. Germline loops: CDR1 SQVTM, CDR2 ANQGSEA. Trimming removed 6 bases from V and 8 bases from J; junction bases left unmatched: 5. The CDR3 is made up of 13 amino acids. CDR3 nucleotide sequence: TGCAGCGTGCGGACTAGCGGGGACTATGAGCAGTTCTTC. Residues: CSVRTSGDYEQFF.

The chain has TRBV19 and TRBJ1-2, with a weak D call TRBD1 (5 bases). CDR1 and CDR2 from the germline V gene are LNHDA and SQIVND (reference sequence). The CDR3 runs 16 residues. Trimming took 4 bases from V and 5 from J, leaving 20 bases between them. The CDR3 spells CASSTARWRGSYGYTF. The CDR3 region has the DNA TGTGCCAGTAGTACGGCCCGGTGGAGGGGATCATATGGCTACACCTTC.

The chain uses TRBV18 and TRBJ2-6, with D possibly being TRBD1 (6 bases). This CDR3 is built from 17 residues. Trimming left V 3 bases short and J 0 bases short, with 12 bases between. The germline gives CDR1 KGHSH, CDR2 LQKENI. The CDR3 DNA reads as TGTGCCAGCTCACCGACAGGTACGCTCTCTGGGGCCAACGTCCTGACTTTC. Its protein is CASSPTGTLSGANVLTF. The whole variable domain, filled in from reference TRBV18 and TRBJ2-6, reads NAGVMQNPRHLVRRRGQEARLRCSPMKGHSHVYWYRQLPEEGLKFMVYLQKENIIDESGMPKERFSAEFPKEGPSILRIQQVVRGDSAAYFCASSPTGTLSGANVLTFGAGSRLTVL.

V is TRBV19 and J is TRBJ2-2; TRBD1 matches at 8 bases. V lost 3 bases to trimming and J lost 5 bases; unmatched junction nucleotides: 5. This CDR3 region has 15 residues. Germline CDR1 reads LNHDA; CDR2 reads SQIVND (reference sequence). The CDR3, as DNA: TGTGCCAGTAGTATTACCCAGGGGGCGACCGGGGAGCTGTTTTTT. Amino acid sequence: CASSITQGATGELFF.

V gene TRBV7-3 combines with J gene TRBJ2-2, with unresolved D. V shed 4 bases and J shed 10 bases, with 10 bases lying between them. The CDR3 is 12 residues long. Germline assignment: CDR1 SGHTA and CDR2 FQGTGA. The CDR3 DNA sequence: TGTGCCAGCAGCTCTGACGGAGAGGAGCTGTTTTTT. Protein product: CASSSDGEELFF.

This clone showed up just a few times. This rearrangement joins TRBV7-9 to TRBJ1-4; 8 bases line up with TRBD1. J lost 3 bases, V lost 5 bases, and 8 bases had no gene match. The CDR3 runs 16 residues. Per germline, CDR1 SEHNR and CDR2 FQNEAQ (reference sequence). For the CDR3, the DNA is TGTGCCAGCAGCAGTGGACAGGGACCCTCTAATGAAAAACTGTTTTTT. Protein product: CASSSGQGPSNEKLFF.

The chain combines TRBV5-1 with TRBJ2-1, with 10 bases that match TRBD2. Germline V lookup: CDR1 SGHRS, CDR2 YFSETQ. V shed 3 bases and J 2 bases; nucleotides not matched to a gene: 5. The CDR3 covers 16 residues. The CDR3 region has the DNA TGCGCCAGCAGCTCGACTAGCGGGTTTGCCTACAATGAGCAGTTCTTC. Translated, it gives CASSSTSGFAYNEQFF.

The chain has TRBV29-1 and TRBJ2-2; the D gene is possibly TRBD2 (6 bases). CDR3 size: 14 residues. With 6 bases removed from V and 5 bases from J, the gap between germline ends came to 16 bases. CDR1 is SQVTM and CDR2 is ANQGSEA in the germline V gene. CDR3 loop: CSVRESGRTGELFF. The CDR3 nucleotides are TGCAGCGTGAGAGAATCGGGGAGGACCGGGGAGCTGTTTTTT.

J is TRBJ2-5 and V is TRBV6-5; 9 bases are a match to TRBD2. Germline lookup yields CDR1 MNHEY and CDR2 SVGAGI. CDR3 length: 13 residues. V shed 6 bases, J shed 2 bases, and the junction held 1 base outside the gene matches. The CDR3 bases are TGTGCCAGCAGCGGACTAGCGCAAGAGACCCAGTACTTC. Amino acid sequence: CASSGLAQETQYF.

This clone was counted between two and nine times. The chain carries TRBV5-1 and TRBJ2-2, with 8 bases lining up with TRBD1. The V segment lost 5 bases and the J segment 6 bases; nucleotides outside the gene matches: 9. CDR1 and CDR2 from the germline V gene are SGHRS and YFSETQ. This CDR3 is built from 15 residues. The CDR3 here is CASRGDRGGAGELFF. The CDR3 bases are TGCGCCAGCAGAGGAGACAGGGGAGGAGCCGGGGAGCTGTTTTTT.

The genes are TRBV4-1 and TRBJ2-7; 10 bases are shared with TRBD2. V trimming: 1 base; J trimming: 2 bases; junction bases outside the gene matches: 17. The CDR3 covers 20 residues. In germline, CDR1 is MGHRA, CDR2 YSYEKL. The CDR3 region is CASSQGVPRGAGGVTYEQYF. The CDR3 DNA follows: TGCGCCAGCAGCCAAGGGGTCCCCAGGGGAGCGGGAGGGGTTACCTACGAGCAGTACTTC.

This chain connects TRBV4-1 to TRBJ2-1; 12 bases fit TRBD2. With V trimmed by 0 bases and J by 8 bases, 5 bases remained unmatched. CDR1 MGHRA and CDR2 YSYEKL come from the germline V gene. This CDR3 comprises 16 residues. The CDR3 region is CASSQEASGRAYEQFF. The CDR3 coding sequence is TGCGCCAGCAGCCAAGAGGCTAGCGGGAGGGCCTATGAGCAGTTCTTC.

This clone was recorded only once. This chain connects TRBV27 to TRBJ2-5; possibly TRBD2 for D (7 bases). CDR1 and CDR2 (germline): MNHEY, SMNVEV (reference sequence). The V gene lost 5 bases and the J gene lost 4 bases, with 11 bases spanning the gap. This CDR3 is built from 13 residues. DNA of the CDR3: TGTGCCAGCAGTGTCGGGGGGCCAGAGACCCAGTACTTC. Protein sequence: CASSVGGPETQYF.

The CDR3 is CASRKTSGRSSYNEQFF. The CDR3 region has the DNA TGCGCCAGCAGAAAGACTAGCGGGAGAAGCTCCTACAATGAGCAGTTCTTC. The rearrangement uses TRBV5-1 and TRBJ2-1; 12 bases match TRBD2. The germline V gene encodes CDR1 SGHRS and CDR2 YFSETQ. The CDR3 covers 17 residues. With 5 bases clipped from V and 0 bases from J, the junction kept 6 bases outside the gene matches.

The chain uses TRBV4-3 and TRBJ1-5, with 7 bases fitting TRBD1. Per the germline V gene, CDR1 is LGHNA and CDR2 is YSLEER. V dropped 1 base and J dropped 2; count of bases not matched to a gene: 5. This CDR3 is 16 amino acids long. The CDR3 is CASSQAWDSRNQPQHF. CDR3 sequence (DNA): TGCGCCAGCAGCCAAGCTTGGGACAGCCGCAATCAGCCCCAGCATTTT.